The 5 T cell receptor beta chains reported below all come from one sample, sequenced in a study of response to subunit inactivated influenza vaccine. MiXCR, run by TCRdb on the RT-PCR reads, gives a single entry per CDR3 protein. The sample consists of approximately 700,000 distinct CDR3 sequences, 14% of them appearing once. The sequencing here drew on PBMCs from blood, taken roughly 2 weeks before vaccination. These receptors originate from a man aged 45-65 years who received an inactivated influenza vaccine.

This clonotype has a count of ten or more. This sequence joins TRBV5-1 and TRBJ1-1, with TRBD1 matching over 7 bases. The CDR3 extends over 14 amino acids. With V trimmed by 3 bases and J by 0 bases, 2 bases remained unmatched. Looked up from germline, CDR1 is SGHRS and CDR2 is YFSETQ. The CDR3 here is CASSSQGLNTEAFF. The DNA of the CDR3 is TGCGCCAGCAGCTCACAGGGGTTGAACACTGAAGCTTTCTTT.

This clonotype was seen a few times. The genes are TRBV5-1 and TRBJ2-7, with 9 nucleotides matching TRBD1. This CDR3 region has 15 residues. Germline CDR1 reads SGHRS; CDR2 reads YFSETQ. After removal of 0 bases from V and 2 bases from J, the junction contained 3 bases not matched to a gene. The CDR3 spells CASSLDGTGPYEQYF. In nucleotides, the CDR3 is TGCGCCAGCAGCTTGGATGGGACAGGGCCCTACGAGCAGTACTTC.

This chain links TRBV4-3 with TRBJ2-7; 11 nucleotides match TRBD2. Germline V gene sequence: CDR1 LGHNA, CDR2 YSLEER. The CDR3 has 19 residues. J lost 0 bases, V lost 0 bases, and 10 bases had no gene match. The CDR3 DNA reads TGCGCCAGCAGCCAAGATTTTGGGGGGGGACTAGCGGACTCCTACGAGCAGTACTTC. Protein sequence: CASSQDFGGGLADSYEQYF.

This clonotype appeared once. The genes are TRBV30 and TRBJ2-7, with a tentative D call TRBD2 (6 bases). The CDR3 extends over 14 amino acids. Germline values: CDR1 GTSNPN, CDR2 SVGIG (reference sequence). V gave up 0 bases and J gave up 1 base, with 10 bases separating them. CDR3 sequence: CAWSVGGVSYEQYF. DNA of the CDR3: TGTGCCTGGAGTGTCGGAGGGGTTTCCTACGAGCAGTACTTC. The entire variable domain, with the rest obtained from reference TRBV30 and TRBJ2-7, is as follows: SQTIHQWPATLVQPVGSPLSLECTVEGTSNPNLYWYRQAAGRGLQLLFYSVGIGQISSEVPQNLSASRPQDRQFILSSKKLLLSDSGFYLCAWSVGGVSYEQYFGPGTRLTVT.

J is TRBJ1-6 and V is TRBV28, with D unresolved. There are 13 residues in the CDR3. Trimming cost V 8 bases and J 4 bases, with 9 bases left between them. Germline V lookup: CDR1 MDHEN, CDR2 SYDVKM. Here the CDR3 DNA reads TGTGCCAGCCTTCCTTTATATAATTCACCCCTCCACTTT. Translation: CASLPLYNSPLHF.